The clone carrying this T cell receptor (beta chain) was observed a single time. Its antigen is unknown. The primer mix had 60 Vbeta and 13 Jbeta primers. Here immunoSEQ multiplex PCR was the method, and the copy in TCRdb shows in-frame clones only, minus some. The table records 140,000 to 150,000 clones, roughly 72% of them present only once. This record comes from a study of cytomegalovirus exposure and HLA in healthy donors. Study in general: Out of fewer than 400 genotyped donors, around 80% belonged to the Caucasian-associated ancestry cluster.

Study-level findings and limits: CMV serostatus was the sole immune exposure data available. A later analysis showed TCR association rates differing by HLA locus, peaking at DRB1 and lowest at HLA-C. Most likely, a cluster of highly shared sequence variants arose as a sequencing artifact.

The sequence was obtained from a man aged 40-49 years in good health and CMV-seronegative. The sequencing sample was made of PBMCs.

CDR3 nucleotide sequence: TGTGCCAGCAGTGAAGTATGGCAGGCCGTCTATGGCTACACCTTC. Amino acid sequence: CASSEVWQAVYGYTF. This rearrangement joins TRBV2 to TRBJ1-2, with unresolved D. This CDR3 has 15 amino acids. Germline V gives CDR1 SNHLY, CDR2 FYNNEI. The V end lost 1 base, the J end lost 4 bases, and 13 bases lay between the germline ends.